This TCR beta chain was identified in a study of regulatory T cells in long-lasting Graves disease. This clonotype was counted at least ten times. Its antigen is as yet unknown. Stated time point: newly diagnosed GD, antithyroid drugs for less than 3 months. TCR sequences were obtained from RNA taken from PBMCs. Arm-PCR with iRepertoire HTBI primers amplified the CDR3 regions for these TCR beta libraries. TCRdb independently ran MiXCR on the multiplex PCR reads; one entry per CDR3 protein. The repertoire consists of some 500,000 distinct CDR3 sequences, with roughly 16% occurring once and the leading ten covering around 25%. CDR3 length: 15 residues. Per the germline V gene, CDR1 is SGHAT and CDR2 is FQDESV (reference sequence). The V gene end was trimmed by 7 bases and the J gene end by 2 bases; junction bases not matched to a gene: 7. Whole-study results and caveats: Repertoires from persistent disease leaned toward TRBV28, TRBJ1-2 and TRBJ2-5.

These same records also appear under a second study, on T cells in Graves' hyperthyroidism and ophthalmopathy. Per that study: A model built on 13 V-J features separated ophthalmopathy from stable hyperthyroidism.

The sequence came from a woman aged 35-60 years with Graves disease. This specimen was peripheral blood mononuclear cells (PBMCs), taken at new diagnosis, from a patient treated with antithyroid drugs. The chain carries TRBV11-1 and TRBJ2-5, with TRBD1 matching 10 bases. CDR3 residues: CASKLGTGDQETQYF. The DNA for the CDR3 is TGTGCCAGCAAGCTCGGGACAGGGGATCAAGAGACCCAGTACTTC.